Shown below are 26 T cell receptor beta chains from a single sample sequenced in a study of T cell repertoires in cytomegalovirus infection. TCRdb processed the reads anew with MiXCR; each CDR3 protein has one entry. The sample shows about 530,000 distinct CDR3 sequences, around 27% of them seen only once. Sample: PBMCs. The receptors were sampled from a human donor in good health (CMV status not recorded). Some clones in this sample may be carry-over from other donors' samples.

The chain employs TRBV3-1 and TRBJ2-7, with D uncertain. V was shortened by 0 bases and J by 3 bases, with 12 bases between the two germline ends. Germline V gene sequence: CDR1 LGHDT, CDR2 YNNKEL (reference sequence). This CDR3 is 15 amino acids long. CDR3 residues: CASSQEGWRNYEQYF. The CDR3 coding sequence is TGTGCCAGCAGCCAAGAGGGCTGGAGAAACTACGAGCAGTACTTC.

This sequence joins TRBV6-2 or TRBV6-3 and TRBJ2-1; 16 nucleotides align to TRBD2. This CDR3 is 18 amino acids long. Trimming at V came to 6 bases and at J to 5 bases, leaving 10 bases not matched to a gene. Per the germline V gene, CDR1 is MNHEY and CDR2 is SVGEGT. The CDR3 bases are TGTGCCAGCAGCCCAAGCCTGGGACTAGCGGGAGGGCACAATGAGCAGTTCTTC. Protein sequence: CASSPSLGLAGGHNEQFF.

This clonotype was seen only a few times. The CDR3 bases are TGTGCCAGCAGCTACTGGGGGGGCGGGAGGACAGATACGCAGTATTTT. As protein: CASSYWGGGRTDTQYF. This chain links TRBV7-2 with TRBJ2-3; 8 bases are a match to TRBD2. Trimming cost V 4 bases and J 3 bases; bases outside gene matches: 9. The CDR3 runs 16 residues. Per germline, CDR1 SGHTA and CDR2 FQGNSA.

The chain links TRBV12-3 or TRBV12-4 to TRBJ2-1, with D perhaps given as TRBD1 or TRBD2 (6 bases each). Trimming left V 9 bases short and J 6 bases short, with 12 bases between. This CDR3 is built from 12 residues. The CDR3 bases are TGTGCCAGTAGGGGGGAGATCAATGAGCAGTTCTTC. Residues: CASRGEINEQFF.

Regarding this clonotype: The junction differs from germline at one of its ends, possibly a read error. This rearrangement joins TRBV7-8 to TRBJ2-7; 7 nucleotides match TRBD2. CDR3 length: 16 residues. The germline CDR1 and CDR2 sequences are SGHVS and FQNEAQ. The CDR3 is CASSLKDGGGFYEQHF. The CDR3 bases are TGTGCCAGCAGCCTAAAGGATGGCGGGGGATTCTACGAGCAGCACTTC. Filled out from reference TRBV7-8 and TRBJ2-7, the complete variable domain reads GAGVSQSPRYKVAKRGQDVALRCDPISGHVSLFWYQQALGQGPEFLTYFQNEAQLDKSGLPSDRFFAERPEGSVSTLKIQRTQQEDSAVYLCASSLKDGGGFYEQHFGPGTRLTVT.

This rearrangement joins TRBV12-3 or TRBV12-4 to TRBJ2-5; 10 nucleotides line up with TRBD2. J was trimmed by 1 base and V by 4 bases; bases with no gene match: 6. The CDR3 sequence is 16 residues long. The CDR3 DNA is TGTGCCAGCAGTTCCCCAGTAGCGGGAGGCCAAGAGACCCAGTACTTC. Its translation is CASSSPVAGGQETQYF.

The chain is built from TRBV11-2 and TRBJ2-7; D uncertain. The CDR3 is 12 residues long. Germline CDR1 reads SGHAT; CDR2 reads FQNNGV. V lost 5 bases and J lost 6, with 11 bases in between. The CDR3 nucleotides read TGTGCCAGCAGCCAGATAACGGGCGAGCAGTACGTC. Translation: CASSQITGEQYV.

In its sample, this clonotype was seen a few times. The chain combines TRBV5-6 with TRBJ2-1; a possible D gene is TRBD1 (6 bases). V dropped 5 bases and J dropped 2 bases, with 11 bases sitting between them. The germline V gene encodes CDR1 SGHDT and CDR2 YYEEEE. The CDR3 loop spans 14 amino acids. The CDR3 DNA sequence: TGTGCCAGCAGACGGGGACATACCTACAATGAGCAGTTCTTC. This encodes CASRRGHTYNEQFF.

This clonotype turned up a few times. For the CDR3, the DNA is TGTGCCATCAGTGAACCGGGACTAGCGGAGTACAATGAGCAGTTCTTC. Protein product: CAISEPGLAEYNEQFF. The chain combines TRBV10-3 with TRBJ2-1, with TRBD2 identical over 11 bases. V shed 3 bases, J shed 4 bases, and the junction held 5 bases outside the gene matches. The CDR3 covers 16 residues. From germline, CDR1 is ENHRY and CDR2 SYGVKD.

This clonotype has a handful of counts. The rearrangement joins TRBV7-2 to TRBJ2-7; D might be TRBD2 (6 bases). Germline loops: CDR1 SGHTA, CDR2 FQGNSA. The CDR3 loop spans 14 amino acids. The V end was cut by 4 bases, the J end by 0 bases, with 10 bases between. The chain's CDR3 is CASSWDGGSYEQYV. CDR3 sequence (DNA): TGTGCCAGCAGCTGGGACGGGGGCTCCTACGAGCAGTACGTC.

This clonotype was counted a few times. The rearrangement joins TRBV5-8 to TRBJ2-5; 13 bases fit TRBD2. CDR3 length: 16 amino acids. The junction had 6 bases not matched to a gene; V was cut back by 2 bases and J by 5 bases. Germline loops: CDR1 SGHTS, CDR2 YDEGEE. The CDR3 DNA is TGTGCCAGCAGCTTAGGACTAGCGGGAGTGGGTGAGACCCAGTACTTC. This encodes CASSLGLAGVGETQYF.

In this sample, this clonotype turned up many times. The CDR3 sequence: CASSLGVAGSTGELFF. The CDR3 coding sequence is TGCGCCAGCAGCTTGGGAGTAGCAGGATCCACCGGGGAGCTGTTTTTT. The genes are TRBV5-1 and TRBJ2-2; D ambiguous. The CDR3 totals 16 residues. Germline CDR1 and CDR2: SGHRS and YFSETQ. With 0 bases removed from V and 4 bases from J, the gap between germline ends came to 13 bases. The complete variable domain, with remaining parts taken from reference TRBV5-1 and TRBJ2-2, reads KAGVTQTPRYLIKTRGQQVTLSCSPISGHRSVSWYQQTPGQGLQFLFEYFSETQRNKGNFPGRFSGRQFSNSRSEMNVSTLELGDSALYLCASSLGVAGSTGELFFGEGSRLTVL.

This sequence joins TRBV6-5 and TRBJ1-5; no firm D call. V was cut by 5 bases and J by 1 base, with 12 bases left in between. Germline lookup yields CDR1 MNHEY and CDR2 SVGAGI. The CDR3 contains 15 residues. CDR3 amino acids: CASSPRVLSNQPQHF. The CDR3 DNA is TGTGCCAGCAGTCCGCGGGTACTCAGCAATCAGCCCCAGCATTTT.

This clonotype came up a few times. DNA of the CDR3: TGTGCCAGCAGCTTAGGGTCGAGCTTGGGCCCATATGAGCAGTTCTTC. Its translation is CASSLGSSLGPYEQFF. The genes are TRBV11-3 and TRBJ2-1; D is unclear. The germline gives CDR1 SGHNT, CDR2 YENEEA. The CDR3 length is 16 residues. Trimming pared 1 base from V and 8 bases from J, leaving 18 bases between. Together with reference TRBV11-3 and TRBJ2-1, the CDR3 gives the full variable domain: EAGVVQSPRYKIIEKKQPVAFWCNPISGHNTLYWYLQNLGQGPELLIRYENEEAVDDSQLPKDRFSAERLKGVDSTLKIQPAELGDSAVYLCASSLGSSLGPYEQFFGPGTRLTVL.

The genes are TRBV20-1 and TRBJ2-1; 7 bases agree with TRBD2. This CDR3 region has 14 residues. V lost 2 bases and J lost 3; bases outside the gene matches: 4. Germline lookup yields CDR1 DFQATT and CDR2 SNEGSKA (reference sequence). The DNA of the CDR3 is TGCAGTGCTAGAAGGCTAGCGGACTACAATGAGCAGTTCTTC. Amino acids: CSARRLADYNEQFF.

The J gene is TRBJ2-7, the V gene TRBV7-9; 10 bases fit TRBD1. The junction had 13 bases not matched to a gene; V was cut back by 11 bases and J by 3 bases. The CDR3 covers 15 residues. Per germline, CDR1 SEHNR and CDR2 FQNEAQ (reference sequence). The CDR3 reads CAGDRGLGGGYEQYF. As DNA, the CDR3 is TGTGCCGGAGACAGGGGGCTTGGTGGAGGCTACGAGCAGTACTTC.

There are a few counts of this clonotype. The chain has TRBV15 and TRBJ2-4; D uncertain. This CDR3 has 15 residues. Per germline, CDR1 LNHNV and CDR2 YYDKDF (reference sequence). The V and J ends lost 0 bases and 8 bases respectively, with 14 bases between them. The CDR3 nucleotides are TGTGCCACCAGCAGAGATCCGGGTCCTGGGCACATTCAGTACTTC. This gives the protein CATSRDPGPGHIQYF.

In this sample, this clonotype turned up many times. DNA for the CDR3: TGTGCCAGCAGGAACACAAACACAGATACGCAGTATTTT. Translating gives CASRNTNTDTQYF. The rearrangement uses TRBV7-2 and TRBJ2-3; D is uncertain. Germline assignment: CDR1 SGHTA and CDR2 FQGNSA. V shed 6 bases and J shed 2 bases, with 9 bases lying between them. The CDR3 is made up of 13 amino acids.

The chain recombines TRBV6-6 with TRBJ2-3; D call uncertain. The CDR3 loop spans 17 amino acids. CDR1 MNHNY and CDR2 SVGAGI come from the germline V gene (reference sequence). The V gene lost 0 bases and the J gene lost 0 bases, with 13 bases spanning the gap. The CDR3 is CASSYSILTTSTDTQYF. The CDR3 nucleotides read TGTGCCAGCAGTTACTCGATACTGACCACTAGCACAGATACGCAGTATTTT.

The V and J genes are TRBV7-9 and TRBJ1-2, with TRBD1 as a possible D gene (5 bases). The CDR3 is made up of 15 amino acids. The germline V gene encodes CDR1 SEHNR and CDR2 FQNEAQ (reference sequence). V dropped 3 bases and J dropped 7 bases, with 18 bases sitting between them. CDR3 DNA sequence: TGTGCCAGCAGCTTGTCGGGACGGGCAGCTAGTGGCTACACCTTC. This translates into CASSLSGRAASGYTF.

A few counts support this clonotype. This chain joins TRBV27 and TRBJ2-5; D is perhaps TRBD1 (5 bases). CDR3 length equals 14 residues. V was trimmed by 3 bases and J by 4 bases, leaving 12 bases between them. The V gene's germline CDR1 is MNHEY and CDR2 SMNVEV (reference sequence). CDR3 protein: CASSLIGVRETQYF. CDR3 nucleotide sequence: TGTGCCAGCAGTTTGATAGGGGTGAGAGAGACCCAGTACTTC.

This clonotype came up many times. The gene calls are TRBV7-2 and TRBJ1-3, with TRBD1 as a possible D gene (5 bases). Trimming took 5 bases from V and 4 from J, leaving 15 bases between them. The CDR3 length is 15 residues. From germline, CDR1 is SGHTA and CDR2 FQGNSA. The CDR3 DNA sequence: TGTGCCAGCAGCCTAGGGCCGGGACCCGGAAACACCATATATTTT. Translation gives CASSLGPGPGNTIYF.

The V gene is TRBV23-1, the J gene TRBJ1-5; D not resolved. TRBV23-1 is designated an ORF whose function remains uncertain. The CDR3 extends over 18 amino acids. V was trimmed by 2 bases and J by 0 bases, leaving 17 bases between them. CDR3 amino acids: CASSQRLRYSISNQPQHF. In DNA, the CDR3 is TGCGCCAGCAGTCAACGGCTGCGGTATAGTATTAGCAATCAGCCCCAGCATTTT.

The chain couples TRBV6-2 or TRBV6-3 to TRBJ1-1, with a possible D match to TRBD1 (5 bases). CDR1 and CDR2 from the germline V gene are MNHEY and SVGEGT. This CDR3 contains 13 residues. Between the trimmed V and J ends, which lost 5 bases and 0 bases, there was a span of 7 bases. The CDR3 bases are TGTGCCAGCAGTGACAGCCTGAACACTGAAGCTTTCTTT. It specifies CASSDSLNTEAFF.

This clonotype was counted only a few times. The chain links TRBV10-3 to TRBJ2-7; TRBD2 aligns across 7 bases. V dropped 11 bases and J dropped 3; count of bases not matched to a gene: 10. There are 13 residues in the CDR3. CDR1 is ENHRY and CDR2 is SYGVKD in the germline V gene. CDR3 nucleotides: TGTGCCTCTACCCCGGGGGGTGACTACGAGCAGTACTTC. This gives the protein CASTPGGDYEQYF.

The genes are TRBV10-3 and TRBJ1-5; D is unclear. The V gene lost 4 bases and the J gene lost 7 bases, with 17 bases spanning the gap. This CDR3 has 15 amino acids. Per the germline V gene, CDR1 is ENHRY and CDR2 is SYGVKD. This chain's CDR3 is CAISAMVGSLQPQHF. Here the CDR3 DNA reads TGTGCCATCAGTGCAATGGTCGGGTCTCTGCAGCCCCAGCATTTT.